What follows are 16 T cell receptor beta chains derived from one specimen sequenced in a study of T cell responses to AZD1222 COVID-19 vaccine. The assay was immunoSEQ multiplex PCR, and TCRdb's table has in-frame clones only and misses some. The sample records approximately 61,000 clones, roughly four fifths being singletons. The specimen was peripheral blood, collected 28 days after the second AZD1222 dose. The receptor set was obtained from an adult who received the AZD1222 COVID-19 vaccine.

The chain recombines TRBV7-3 with TRBJ1-5; D unclear. This CDR3 is 13 amino acids long. Trimming cost V 0 bases and J 4 bases, with 4 bases left between them. Germline V gene lookup returns CDR1 SGHTA and CDR2 FQGTGA. For the CDR3, the DNA is TGTGCCAGCAGCTTAACTTCTAATCAGCCCCAGCATTTT. This codes for CASSLTSNQPQHF.

V is TRBV28 and J is TRBJ2-7; TRBD1 matches 12 bases. With V trimmed by 0 bases and J by 5 bases, 5 bases remained unmatched. The CDR3 extends over 16 amino acids. Germline V gives CDR1 MDHEN, CDR2 SYDVKM. The DNA of the CDR3 is TGTGCCAGCAGTTTATGGGGACAGGGGGCAACAAACGAGCAGTACTTC. Its translation: CASSLWGQGATNEQYF. Looking up the rest from reference TRBV28 and TRBJ2-7 gives the full variable domain: DVKVTQSSRYLVKRTGEKVFLECVQDMDHENMFWYRQDPGLGLRLIYFSYDVKMKEKGDIPEGYSVSREKKERFSLILESASTNQTSMYLCASSLWGQGATNEQYFGPGTRLTVT.

V gene TRBV5-6 combines with J gene TRBJ2-7; D unresolved. The ends were cut back, 4 bases at V and 3 bases at J, with 14 bases in the middle. CDR3 size: 14 residues. The germline V gene has CDR1 SGHDT and CDR2 YYEEEE. The DNA of the CDR3 is TGTGCCAGCAGCCGAATAGGGTCCATCTACGAGCAGTACTTC. Its translation: CASSRIGSIYEQYF.

CDR3 in DNA: TGTGCCAGCAGCTCTACAGGGGGAGATGTAACGTGGCAGTACTTC. Its protein product is CASSSTGGDVTWQYF. The chain joins TRBV7-9 to TRBJ2-7; 8 bases line up with TRBD1. Unmatched junction bases numbered 14, after V lost 4 bases and J lost 9 bases. Per the germline V gene, CDR1 is SEHNR and CDR2 is FQNEAQ (reference sequence). The CDR3 runs 15 residues.

This chain uses TRBV28 with TRBJ1-3; possibly TRBD1 for D (6 bases). The germline CDR1 and CDR2 sequences are MDHEN and SYDVKM. The CDR3 has 15 residues. With 6 bases removed from V and 2 bases from J, the gap between germline ends came to 14 bases. For the CDR3, the DNA is TGTGCCAGCAGATCAGGGGAAGTTGCTGGAAACACCATATATTTT. This sequence encodes CASRSGEVAGNTIYF.

The V call is TRBV28, the J call TRBJ2-7; 12 nucleotides line up with TRBD2. The V gene end was trimmed by 6 bases and the J gene end by 5 bases; junction bases not matched to a gene: 8. Germline V gene lookup returns CDR1 MDHEN and CDR2 SYDVKM. The CDR3 is made up of 15 amino acids. In DNA form, the CDR3 reads TGTGCCAGCAGGTCTAGCGGGAGGGCCAAGGACGAGCAGTACTTC. Its protein is CASRSSGRAKDEQYF.

This chain links TRBV6-2 or TRBV6-3 with TRBJ2-5, with 8 bases fitting TRBD2. The CDR3 spans 13 residues. Losses at the gene ends were 2 bases for V and 7 bases for J; bases not matched to a gene: 3. CDR1 is MNHEY, CDR2 SVGEGT, per germline. The CDR3 loop is CASSYKAGGTQYF. The CDR3 nucleotides read TGTGCCAGCAGTTACAAGGCGGGGGGGACCCAGTACTTC.

This clone was observed a handful of times. The chain uses TRBV12-5 and TRBJ1-3, with D unclear. This CDR3 region has 13 residues. Germline V lookup: CDR1 LGHNT, CDR2 FRNRAP. Trimming left V 6 bases short and J 4 bases short, with 10 bases between. The CDR3 bases are TGTGCTAGTGGCCCTCCTAACGGAAACACCATATATTTT. It translates to CASGPPNGNTIYF.

V gene TRBV6-2 or TRBV6-3 combines with J gene TRBJ1-2, with 7 bases aligning to TRBD1. V trimming: 5 bases; J trimming: 3 bases; junction bases outside the gene matches: 3. Germline V gene data show CDR1 as MNHEY and CDR2 as SVGEGT. The CDR3 sequence is 13 residues long. The CDR3 sequence is CASSRQGDYGYTF. DNA for the CDR3: TGTGCCAGCAGTAGACAGGGCGACTATGGCTACACCTTC.

The V call is TRBV11-3, the J call TRBJ2-1; the D gene is possibly TRBD2 (5 bases). The germline V and J ends were trimmed by 5 bases and 1 base, with 9 bases remaining between them. Germline-derived CDR1 and CDR2 are SGHNT and YENEEA. The CDR3 contains 14 residues. The chain's CDR3 is CASSAGESYNEQFF. CDR3 sequence (DNA): TGTGCCAGCAGCGCCGGGGAGTCCTACAATGAGCAGTTCTTC. The full variable domain, with the rest looked up from reference TRBV11-3 and TRBJ2-1, is EAGVVQSPRYKIIEKKQPVAFWCNPISGHNTLYWYLQNLGQGPELLIRYENEEAVDDSQLPKDRFSAERLKGVDSTLKIQPAELGDSAVYLCASSAGESYNEQFFGPGTRLTVL.

The CDR3 sequence: CASSRRLDSPYEQYF. The DNA for the CDR3 is TGCGCCAGCAGCCGTCGATTGGACTCTCCCTACGAGCAGTACTTC. This chain connects TRBV4-1 to TRBJ2-7, with D possibly being TRBD2 (5 bases). The CDR3 is 15 residues long. The germline V and J ends were trimmed by 4 bases and 2 bases, with 15 bases remaining between them. Per germline, CDR1 MGHRA and CDR2 YSYEKL.

Written as DNA, the CDR3 is TGTGCCAGCAGCCAAAGTACGTTTGAAGCTTTCTTT. Translation gives CASSQSTFEAFF. This chain uses TRBV3-1 (or the pseudogene TRBV3-2) with TRBJ1-1; D is uncertain. The CDR3 consists of 12 residues. CDR1 is LGHDT and CDR2 is YNNKEL in the germline V gene (reference sequence). Trimming took 2 bases from V and 7 from J, leaving 8 bases between them.

This chain links TRBV18 with TRBJ2-7; D uncertain. This CDR3 is 13 amino acids long. Trimming pared 1 base from V and 5 bases from J, leaving 9 bases between. Germline V lookup: CDR1 KGHSH, CDR2 LQKENI. The DNA of the CDR3 is TGTGCCAGCTCACCACAGAACCGGGACGAGCAGTACTTC. Protein: CASSPQNRDEQYF.

The chain carries TRBV27 and TRBJ1-6; D call uncertain. This CDR3 has 14 amino acids. Germline V CDR1 and CDR2: MNHEY, SMNVEV (reference sequence). V lost 2 bases and J lost 4, with 6 bases in between. The CDR3 coding sequence is TGTGCCAGCAGTTTACGGGTATATAATTCACCCCTCCACTTT. Its translation: CASSLRVYNSPLHF.

The chain has TRBV5-4 and TRBJ2-7; 9 nucleotides line up with TRBD2. The junction had 8 bases not matched to a gene; V was cut back by 0 bases and J by 4 bases. Germline assignment: CDR1 SGHNT and CDR2 YYREEE (reference sequence). The CDR3 contains 16 residues. CDR3 DNA sequence: TGTGCCAGCAGCTTGGGGCCTGGACTAGCGAATTACGAGCAGTACTTC. Translated, it gives CASSLGPGLANYEQYF.

This chain connects TRBV28 to TRBJ2-7; a possible D gene is TRBD1 (6 bases). The V and J ends lost 6 bases and 1 base respectively, with 10 bases between them. The CDR3 has 13 amino acids. Germline CDR1 is MDHEN and CDR2 is SYDVKM. This CDR3 reads CASSRGGSYEQYF. The CDR3 DNA follows: TGTGCCAGCAGCCGAGGGGGTTCCTACGAGCAGTACTTC.